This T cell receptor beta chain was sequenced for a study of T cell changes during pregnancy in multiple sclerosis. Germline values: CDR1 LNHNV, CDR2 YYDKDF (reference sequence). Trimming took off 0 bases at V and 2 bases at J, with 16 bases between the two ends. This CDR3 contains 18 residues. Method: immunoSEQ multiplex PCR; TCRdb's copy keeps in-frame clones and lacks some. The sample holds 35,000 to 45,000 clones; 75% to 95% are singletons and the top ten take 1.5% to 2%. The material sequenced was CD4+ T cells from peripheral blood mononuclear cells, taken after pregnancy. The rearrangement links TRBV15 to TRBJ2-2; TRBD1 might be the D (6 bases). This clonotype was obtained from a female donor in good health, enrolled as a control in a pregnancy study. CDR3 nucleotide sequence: TGTGCCACCAGCAGAGAAAGCTGGTTACAGGGTAACACCGGGGAGCTGTTTTTT. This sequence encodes CATSRESWLQGNTGELFF. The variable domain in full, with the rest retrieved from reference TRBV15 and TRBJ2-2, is DAMVIQNPRYQVTQFGKPVTLSCSQTLNHNVMYWYQQKSSQAPKLLFHYYDKDFNNEADTPDNFQSRRPNTSFCFLDIRSPGLGDTAMYLCATSRESWLQGNTGELFFGEGSRLTVL.